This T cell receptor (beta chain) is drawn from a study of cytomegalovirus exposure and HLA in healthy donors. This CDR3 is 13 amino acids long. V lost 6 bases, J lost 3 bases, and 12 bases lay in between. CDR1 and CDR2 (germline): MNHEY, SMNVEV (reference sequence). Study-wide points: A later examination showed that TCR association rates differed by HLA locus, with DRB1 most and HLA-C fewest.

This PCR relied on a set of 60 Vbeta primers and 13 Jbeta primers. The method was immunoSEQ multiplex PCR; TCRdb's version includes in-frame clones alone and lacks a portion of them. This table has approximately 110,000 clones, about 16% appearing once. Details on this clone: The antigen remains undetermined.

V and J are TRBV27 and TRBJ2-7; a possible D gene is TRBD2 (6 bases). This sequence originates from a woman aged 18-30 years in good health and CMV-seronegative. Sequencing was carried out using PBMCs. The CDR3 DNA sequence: TGTGCCAGCAGGGATGGGAGGAACTACGAGCAGTACTTC. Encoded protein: CASRDGRNYEQYF.